This TCR beta chain was documented in a study of molecular identifiers for immune sequencing clone quantification. Libraries of naive CD8 T cells were made from 20,000 to 1,000,000 sorted cells. They used 10%, 30% or 50% RNA. A CD8+CD4-CCR7+CD45RA+ phenotype served as the sorting definition for naive CD8 T cells. Findings and caveats of the study: Jurkat TCR RNA spiked in from one cell (amid more than 850,000 naive cells) was reportedly detectable.

Note on this clonotype: Its antigen is unidentified. With a much larger clone just one base away, this may be a read error.

In preparing bulk TCR libraries, previously described methods and listed TCR primers were used. TCRdb independently ran MiXCR on the PCR reads; one entry per CDR3 protein. Here the sample spans some 320,000 distinct CDR3 sequences, about a fifth being singletons. The CDR3 extends over 15 amino acids. Germline V gene data show CDR1 as SGDLS and CDR2 as YYNGEE. The origin of this receptor is a human donor in good health. Some libraries in this study had Jurkat cell RNA spiked in. J is TRBJ2-3 and V is TRBV9; TRBD1 or TRBD2 may be the D gene (5 bases each). Sequences were obtained from naive CD8+ T cells from blood, with Jurkat cell RNA spiked in. Subset specified: FACS-sorted CD8+CD4-CCR7+CD45RA+ naive T cells. CDR3 DNA: TGTGCCGGCAGCGTAAGTGGGGGTGCAGGAGATACGCAGTATTTT. Protein product: CAGSVSGGAGDTQYF.